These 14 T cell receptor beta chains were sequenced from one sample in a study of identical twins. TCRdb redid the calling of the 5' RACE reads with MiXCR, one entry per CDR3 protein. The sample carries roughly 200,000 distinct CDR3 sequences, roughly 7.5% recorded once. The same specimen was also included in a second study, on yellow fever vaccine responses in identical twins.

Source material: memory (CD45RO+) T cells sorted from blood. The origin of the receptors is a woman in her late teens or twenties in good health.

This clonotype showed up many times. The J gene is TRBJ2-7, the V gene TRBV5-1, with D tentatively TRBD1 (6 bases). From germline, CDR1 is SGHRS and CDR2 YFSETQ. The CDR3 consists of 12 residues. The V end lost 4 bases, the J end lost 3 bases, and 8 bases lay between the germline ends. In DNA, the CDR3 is TGCGCCAGCAGCAGGGACAACTACGAGCAGTACTTC. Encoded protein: CASSRDNYEQYF.

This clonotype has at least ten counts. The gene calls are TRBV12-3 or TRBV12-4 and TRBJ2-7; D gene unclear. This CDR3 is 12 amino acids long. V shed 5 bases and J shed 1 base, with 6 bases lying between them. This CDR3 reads CASSLFSYEQYF. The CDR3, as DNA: TGTGCCAGCAGTCTCTTTTCCTACGAGCAGTACTTC.

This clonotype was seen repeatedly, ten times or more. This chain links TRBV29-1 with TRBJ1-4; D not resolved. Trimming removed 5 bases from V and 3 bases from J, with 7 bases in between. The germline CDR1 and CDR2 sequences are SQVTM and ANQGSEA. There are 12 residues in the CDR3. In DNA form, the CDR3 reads TGCAGCGTTTCGTTGGCTAATGAAAAACTGTTTTTT. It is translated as CSVSLANEKLFF.

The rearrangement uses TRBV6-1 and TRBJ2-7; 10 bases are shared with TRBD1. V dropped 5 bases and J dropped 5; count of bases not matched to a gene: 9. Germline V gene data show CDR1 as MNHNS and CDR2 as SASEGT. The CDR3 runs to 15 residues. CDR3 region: CASSPGDRGLDEQYF. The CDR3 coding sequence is TGTGCCAGCAGTCCAGGAGACAGGGGGCTCGACGAGCAGTACTTC.

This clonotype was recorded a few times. The CDR3 nucleotides are TGTGCCAGCAGTTACTCAGGCGCTTCACCTACACCTGAAGCTTTCTTT. Protein product: CASSYSGASPTPEAFF. The chain has TRBV6-2 or TRBV6-3 and TRBJ1-1; D unclear. CDR1 and CDR2 from the germline V gene are MNHEY and SVGEGT. This CDR3 contains 16 residues. Between the trimmed V and J ends, which lost 0 bases and 6 bases, there was a span of 17 bases.

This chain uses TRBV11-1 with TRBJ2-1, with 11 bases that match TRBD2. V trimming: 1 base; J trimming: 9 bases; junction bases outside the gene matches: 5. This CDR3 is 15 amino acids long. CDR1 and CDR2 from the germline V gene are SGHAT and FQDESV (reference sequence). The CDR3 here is CASSLELAGVREQFF. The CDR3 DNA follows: TGTGCCAGCAGCTTAGAACTAGCGGGAGTACGTGAGCAGTTCTTC.

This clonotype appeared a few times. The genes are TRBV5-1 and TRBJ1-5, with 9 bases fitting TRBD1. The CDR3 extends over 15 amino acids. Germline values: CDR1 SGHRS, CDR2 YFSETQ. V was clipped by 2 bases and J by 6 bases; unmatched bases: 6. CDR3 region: CASSLDRGGGQPQHF. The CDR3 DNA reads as TGCGCCAGCAGCTTAGACAGGGGGGGCGGTCAGCCCCAGCATTTT.

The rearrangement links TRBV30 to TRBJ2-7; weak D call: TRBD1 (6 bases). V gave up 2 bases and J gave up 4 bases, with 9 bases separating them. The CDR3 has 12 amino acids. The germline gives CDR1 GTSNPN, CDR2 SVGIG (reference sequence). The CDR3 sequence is CAWSNRDYEQYF. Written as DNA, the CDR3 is TGTGCCTGGAGTAACAGGGATTACGAGCAGTACTTC.

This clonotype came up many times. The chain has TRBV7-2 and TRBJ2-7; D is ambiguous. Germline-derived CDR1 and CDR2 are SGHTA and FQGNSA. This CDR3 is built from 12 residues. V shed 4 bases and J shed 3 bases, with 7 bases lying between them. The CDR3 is CASSSTDYEQYF. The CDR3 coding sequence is TGTGCCAGCAGCTCAACAGACTACGAGCAGTACTTC. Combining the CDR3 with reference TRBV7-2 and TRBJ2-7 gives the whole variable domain GAGVSQSPSNKVTEKGKDVELRCDPISGHTALYWYRQSLGQGLEFLIYFQGNSAPDKSGLPSDRFSAERTGGSVSTLTIQRTQQEDSAVYLCASSSTDYEQYFGPGTRLTVT.

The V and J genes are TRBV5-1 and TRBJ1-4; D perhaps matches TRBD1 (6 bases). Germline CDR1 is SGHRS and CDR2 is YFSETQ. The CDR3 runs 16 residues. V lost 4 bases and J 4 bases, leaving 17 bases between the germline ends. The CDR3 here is CASSHEGGQGNEKLFF. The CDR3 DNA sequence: TGCGCCAGCAGCCACGAAGGGGGGCAGGGTAATGAAAAACTGTTTTTT. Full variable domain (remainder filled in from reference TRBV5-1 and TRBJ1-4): KAGVTQTPRYLIKTRGQQVTLSCSPISGHRSVSWYQQTPGQGLQFLFEYFSETQRNKGNFPGRFSGRQFSNSRSEMNVSTLELGDSALYLCASSHEGGQGNEKLFFGSGTQLSVL.

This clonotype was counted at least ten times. The CDR3 DNA reads as TGTGCCAGCAGTTATGGGACGGCAGGAAACACCATATATTTT. It yields the protein CASSYGTAGNTIYF. The chain couples TRBV28 to TRBJ1-3; tentative D call: TRBD1 (5 bases). The CDR3 runs 14 residues. V was trimmed by 4 bases and J by 4 bases, leaving 11 bases between them. Germline V lookup: CDR1 MDHEN, CDR2 SYDVKM.

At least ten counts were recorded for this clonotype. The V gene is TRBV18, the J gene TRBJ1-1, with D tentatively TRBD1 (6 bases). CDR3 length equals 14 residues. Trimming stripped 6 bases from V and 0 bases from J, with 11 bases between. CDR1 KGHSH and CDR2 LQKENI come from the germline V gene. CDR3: CASSQQGMNTEAFF. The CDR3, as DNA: TGTGCCAGCTCCCAACAGGGCATGAACACTGAAGCTTTCTTT.

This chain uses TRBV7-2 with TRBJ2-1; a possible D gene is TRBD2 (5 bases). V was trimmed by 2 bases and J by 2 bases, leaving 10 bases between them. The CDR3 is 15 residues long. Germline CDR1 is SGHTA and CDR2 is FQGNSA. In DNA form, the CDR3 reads TGTGCCAGCAGCTTAAGTCGAGGGACCTACAATGAGCAGTTCTTC. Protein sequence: CASSLSRGTYNEQFF.

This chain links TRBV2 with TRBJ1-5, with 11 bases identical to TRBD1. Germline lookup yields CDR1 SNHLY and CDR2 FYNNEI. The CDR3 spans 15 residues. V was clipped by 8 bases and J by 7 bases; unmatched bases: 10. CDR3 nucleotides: TGTGCCAGCCGTCCCGGGACAGGGGGGGCCCAGCCCCAGCATTTT. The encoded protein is CASRPGTGGAQPQHF.